Shown below are 20 T cell receptor beta chains from a single sample sequenced in a study of shared clonotypes between healthy human individuals (dated by TCRdb to 2018 to 2020). Preparation of the library involved the immunoSEQ multiplex PCR assay. TCRdb's version of the immuneACCESS table is confined to in-frame rearrangements and falls short of the full clone set. An unresolved V gene accounts for under half of the shortfall where checked; the remainder is of unknown origin. The sample table shows about 710,000 clones, and about 80% are seen once. Roughly 2% of the sample goes to the ten largest clones. What was sequenced was memory CD4+ T cells sorted from blood. The cell subset or site label here, explained by the study, means: CD45RA-negative fraction. Receptors originate from a woman aged 25 to 39 in good health.

This clone has just a few counts. V gene TRBV28 combines with J gene TRBJ1-2; D not resolved. With 2 bases removed from V and 4 bases from J, the gap between germline ends came to 14 bases. The CDR3 runs 15 residues. Germline lookup yields CDR1 MDHEN and CDR2 SYDVKM. In DNA form, the CDR3 reads TGTGCCAGCAGTTTAGTTCAGTCAGAGGGCTATGGCTACACCTTC. Amino acid sequence: CASSLVQSEGYGYTF.

The V call is TRBV25-1, the J call TRBJ2-5, with D perhaps given as TRBD1 or TRBD2 (6 bases each). V gave up 6 bases and J gave up 2 bases, with 22 bases separating them. The CDR3 consists of 17 residues. Per the germline V gene, CDR1 is MGHDK and CDR2 is SYGVNS. DNA of the CDR3: TGTGCCAGCAGCGGGGGACACGGGTATCAAGAACAAGAGACCCAGTACTTC. Residues: CASSGGHGYQEQETQYF.

This clone was detected only once. V and J are TRBV19 and TRBJ2-3; TRBD1 aligns across 7 bases. Germline CDR1 is LNHDA and CDR2 is SQIVND (reference sequence). The ends lost 7 bases at V and 3 bases at J; junction bases unmatched: 4. The CDR3 spans 13 residues. The CDR3 protein is CASNDRETDTQYF. The DNA for the CDR3 is TGTGCCAGTAATGACAGGGAAACAGATACGCAGTATTTT.

This CDR3 reads CASGLASYNEQFF. As DNA, the CDR3 is TGTGCTAGTGGCCTGGCCAGCTACAATGAGCAGTTCTTC. V and J are TRBV12-5 and TRBJ2-1; no firm D call. The germline V gene has CDR1 LGHNT and CDR2 FRNRAP. The CDR3 contains 13 residues. The V and J ends lost 6 bases and 3 bases respectively, with 9 bases between them.

This chain joins TRBV5-1 and TRBJ2-6; 7 nucleotides agree with TRBD2. The length of the CDR3 is 19 residues. V shed 0 bases and J 0 bases; nucleotides not matched to a gene: 9. Per germline, CDR1 SGHRS and CDR2 YFSETQ. The CDR3 loop reads CASSLVAGVISSGANVLTF. The CDR3 nucleotides are TGCGCCAGCAGCTTGGTGGCGGGAGTGATAAGCTCTGGGGCCAACGTCCTGACTTTC.

This clone was detected a few times. The sample contains more than one DNA sequence encoding this CDR3. The J gene is TRBJ1-2, the V gene TRBV28; perhaps TRBD1 as D (6 bases). Per the germline V gene, CDR1 is MDHEN and CDR2 is SYDVKM. Trimming removed 3 bases from V and 5 bases from J, with 10 bases in between. This CDR3 has 13 amino acids. CDR3 sequence: CASSFRGSYGYTF. The CDR3 nucleotides read TGTGCCAGCAGTTTCAGGGGATCTTATGGCTACACCTTC.

This rearrangement joins TRBV11-2 to TRBJ2-1, with 8 nucleotides matching TRBD1. CDR3 length: 16 amino acids. Germline loops: CDR1 SGHAT, CDR2 FQNNGV. V gave up 1 base and J gave up 10 bases; unmatched junction bases: 12. The CDR3 region has the DNA TGTGCCAGCAGCTTAGGGATGGCCTCAGGGGGCAGGGAGCAGTTCTTC. It translates to CASSLGMASGGREQFF.

In this sample, this clone turned up a few times. The V gene is TRBV5-4, the J gene TRBJ1-5; 9 nucleotides align to TRBD1. With V trimmed by 2 bases and J by 6 bases, 9 bases remained unmatched. The CDR3 length is 16 residues. Germline CDR1 and CDR2: SGHNT and YYREEE (reference sequence). This chain's CDR3 is CASSFWGQGVGQPQHF. CDR3 DNA: TGTGCCAGCAGCTTCTGGGGACAGGGTGTTGGTCAGCCCCAGCATTTT.

V gene TRBV29-1 combines with J gene TRBJ2-3, with 10 positions matching TRBD2. With 1 base clipped from V and 2 bases from J, the junction kept 3 bases outside the gene matches. CDR1 SQVTM and CDR2 ANQGSEA come from the germline V gene. The length of the CDR3 is 15 residues. The chain's CDR3 is CSVEAGTSATDTQYF. The CDR3, as DNA: TGCAGCGTTGAAGCCGGGACTAGCGCCACAGATACGCAGTATTTT.

This chain links TRBV28 with TRBJ2-4; D is possibly TRBD1 (7 bases). V was pared by 7 bases and J by 10 bases, with 26 bases between. The CDR3 is 16 amino acids. CDR1 and CDR2 from the germline V gene are MDHEN and SYDVKM. The CDR3 nucleotides read TGTGCCAGCAATACACCGGGACAGCCAAGAGGGGGGATTCAGTACTTC. This gives the protein CASNTPGQPRGGIQYF. Filled out from reference TRBV28 and TRBJ2-4, the complete variable domain reads DVKVTQSSRYLVKRTGEKVFLECVQDMDHENMFWYRQDPGLGLRLIYFSYDVKMKEKGDIPEGYSVSREKKERFSLILESASTNQTSMYLCASNTPGQPRGGIQYFGAGTRLSVL.

J is TRBJ1-3 and V is TRBV28; no clear D gene. The CDR3 has 12 amino acids. Germline V lookup: CDR1 MDHEN, CDR2 SYDVKM. V lost 7 bases to trimming and J lost 4 bases, with 8 bases between them. For the CDR3, the DNA is TGTGCCAGCAATTGGCAGGGAAACACCATATATTTT. Its translation: CASNWQGNTIYF.

The V gene is TRBV11-3, the J gene TRBJ2-2, with D perhaps TRBD1 or TRBD2 (6 bases each). Germline V gives CDR1 SGHNT, CDR2 YENEEA. V lost 4 bases, J lost 4 bases, and 13 bases lay in between. This CDR3 has 15 amino acids. The chain's CDR3 is CASSSRQEGTGELFF. CDR3 nucleotides: TGTGCCAGCAGCTCCAGACAGGAGGGCACCGGGGAGCTGTTTTTT.

The chain combines TRBV11-1 with TRBJ1-2; TRBD1 matches 9 bases. The CDR3 spans 15 residues. CDR1 and CDR2 from the germline V gene are SGHAT and FQDESV (reference sequence). The trim removed 5 bases at V and 2 bases at J, leaving 6 bases unmatched. The CDR3 nucleotides read TGTGCCAGCAGCCTGGGACAGGGTTTCAACTATGGCTACACCTTC. This codes for CASSLGQGFNYGYTF.

This clone was detected a few times. The chain links TRBV6-5 to TRBJ2-5, with 9 positions matching TRBD2. The V and J ends lost 6 bases and 4 bases, in that order; junction bases with no gene match: 9. Germline-derived CDR1 and CDR2 are MNHEY and SVGAGI. CDR3 size: 15 residues. CDR3 in DNA: TGTGCCAGCAGGTCATCCGGCGGGAGGGGAGAGACCCAGTACTTC. Amino acids: CASRSSGGRGETQYF.

A note on this clone: Possible read error: a much larger clone is one base away. This sample also contains other DNA sequences that code for the same CDR3. V and J are TRBV27 and TRBJ2-3, with TRBD2 matching over 12 bases. Germline trimming cut 4 bases from V and 3 bases from J; bases unmatched to any gene: 2. The length of the CDR3 is 15 residues. In germline, CDR1 is MNHEY, CDR2 SMNVEV (reference sequence). CDR3 sequence reads: CASSSLAGGTDTQYF. As DNA, the CDR3 is TGTGCCAGCAGTTCCCTAGCGGGAGGGACAGATACGCAGTATTTT.

This clone was detected a few times. V gene TRBV6-1 combines with J gene TRBJ2-3, with D possibly matching TRBD2 (6 bases). V lost 4 bases and J 8 bases, leaving 19 bases between the germline ends. The CDR3 consists of 15 residues. Looked up from germline, CDR1 is MNHNS and CDR2 is SASEGT. The CDR3 sequence: CASSAKIAVQGTQYF. DNA for the CDR3: TGTGCCAGCAGTGCAAAGATAGCGGTGCAGGGTACGCAGTATTTT.

The V call is TRBV27, the J call TRBJ1-3, with TRBD1 identical over 9 bases. Germline trimming cut 6 bases from V and 3 bases from J; bases unmatched to any gene: 6. The CDR3 spans 15 residues. Germline CDR1 reads MNHEY; CDR2 reads SMNVEV (reference sequence). CDR3 sequence reads: CASRPQGANGNTIYF. The CDR3 nucleotides are TGTGCCAGCAGGCCACAGGGGGCGAATGGAAACACCATATATTTT.

This clone was seen only a few times. The rearrangement uses TRBV19 and TRBJ1-2; D gene ambiguous. The ends were cut back, 6 bases at V and 4 bases at J, with 12 bases in the middle. Germline CDR1 LNHDA, CDR2 SQIVND (reference sequence). This CDR3 region has 13 residues. The CDR3 sequence is CASRDTATYGYTF. In DNA, the CDR3 is TGTGCCAGTAGAGACACCGCAACCTATGGCTACACCTTC.

The chain joins TRBV27 to TRBJ2-7, with 9 nucleotides matching TRBD2. V was clipped by 10 bases and J by 4 bases; unmatched bases: 17. The CDR3 length is 16 residues. Germline V gene data show CDR1 as MNHEY and CDR2 as SMNVEV (reference sequence). CDR3 sequence: CATRRGFGLAGYEQYF. The CDR3 region has the DNA TGTGCCACCAGAAGGGGCTTTGGGCTAGCGGGATACGAGCAGTACTTC.

V usage is TRBV30 and J usage is TRBJ2-7, with a weak D call TRBD1 (6 bases). Trimming stripped 3 bases from V and 5 bases from J, with 14 bases between. This CDR3 has 13 amino acids. Germline V gene sequence: CDR1 GTSNPN, CDR2 SVGIG (reference sequence). The CDR3 loop is CAWSLGQLNEQYF. The DNA for the CDR3 is TGTGCCTGGAGCCTCGGACAGCTGAACGAGCAGTACTTC.